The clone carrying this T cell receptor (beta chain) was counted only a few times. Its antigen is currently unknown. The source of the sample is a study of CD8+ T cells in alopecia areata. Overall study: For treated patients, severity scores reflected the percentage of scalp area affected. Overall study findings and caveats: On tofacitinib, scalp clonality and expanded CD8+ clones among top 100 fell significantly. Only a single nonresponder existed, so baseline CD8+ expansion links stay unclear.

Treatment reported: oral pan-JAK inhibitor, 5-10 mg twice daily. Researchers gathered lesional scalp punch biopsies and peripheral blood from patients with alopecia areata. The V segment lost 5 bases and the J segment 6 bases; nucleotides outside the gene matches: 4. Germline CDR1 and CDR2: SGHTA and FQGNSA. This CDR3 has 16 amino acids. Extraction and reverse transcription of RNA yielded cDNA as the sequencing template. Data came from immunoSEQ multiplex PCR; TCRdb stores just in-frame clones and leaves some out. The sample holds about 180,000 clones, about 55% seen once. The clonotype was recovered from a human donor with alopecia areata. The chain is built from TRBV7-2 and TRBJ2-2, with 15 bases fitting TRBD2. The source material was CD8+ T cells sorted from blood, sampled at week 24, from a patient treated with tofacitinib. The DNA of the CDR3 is TGTGCCAGCAGCCCCGGACTAGCGGGGGGGCCCGGGGAGCTGTTTTTT. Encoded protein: CASSPGLAGGPGELFF.